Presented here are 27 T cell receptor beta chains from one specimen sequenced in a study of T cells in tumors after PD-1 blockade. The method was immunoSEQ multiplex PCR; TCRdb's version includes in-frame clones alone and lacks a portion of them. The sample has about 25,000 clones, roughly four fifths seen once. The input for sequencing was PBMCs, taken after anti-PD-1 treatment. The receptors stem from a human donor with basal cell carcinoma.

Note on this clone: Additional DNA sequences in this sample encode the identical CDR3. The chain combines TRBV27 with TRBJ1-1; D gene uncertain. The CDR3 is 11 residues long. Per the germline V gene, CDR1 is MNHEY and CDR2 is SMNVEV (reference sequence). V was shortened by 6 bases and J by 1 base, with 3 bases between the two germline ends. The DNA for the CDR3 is TGTGCCAGCAGGAGGAACACTGAAGCTTTCTTT. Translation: CASRRNTEAFF.

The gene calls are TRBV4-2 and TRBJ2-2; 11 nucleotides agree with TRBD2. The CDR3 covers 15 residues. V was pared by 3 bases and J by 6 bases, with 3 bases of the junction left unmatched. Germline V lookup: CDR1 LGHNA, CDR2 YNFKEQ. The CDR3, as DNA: TGTGCCAGCAGCCACAATAGCGGGGGGGCCGGGGAGCTGTTTTTT. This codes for CASSHNSGGAGELFF.

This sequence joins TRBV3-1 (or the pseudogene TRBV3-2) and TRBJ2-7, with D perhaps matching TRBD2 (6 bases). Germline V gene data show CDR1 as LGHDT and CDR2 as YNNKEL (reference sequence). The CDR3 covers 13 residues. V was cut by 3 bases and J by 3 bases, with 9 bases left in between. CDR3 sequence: CASSHMGGYEQYF. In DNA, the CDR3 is TGTGCCAGCAGCCACATGGGGGGCTACGAGCAGTACTTC.

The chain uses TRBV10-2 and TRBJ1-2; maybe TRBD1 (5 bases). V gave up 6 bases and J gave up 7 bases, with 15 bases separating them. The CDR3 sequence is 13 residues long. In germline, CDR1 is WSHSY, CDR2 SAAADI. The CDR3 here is CASSAGTSGGYTF. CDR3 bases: TGCGCCAGCAGCGCAGGGACTTCAGGTGGCTACACCTTC.

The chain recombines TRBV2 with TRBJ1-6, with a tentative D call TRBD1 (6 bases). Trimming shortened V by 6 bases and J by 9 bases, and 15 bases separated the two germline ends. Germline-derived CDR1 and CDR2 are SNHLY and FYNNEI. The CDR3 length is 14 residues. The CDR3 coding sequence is TGTGCCAGCAGAGACGGGACAAGTACTTCACCCCTCCACTTT. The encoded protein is CASRDGTSTSPLHF.

CDR3 coding DNA: TGTGCCAGCAGCTTAAGGGACTGGGGAGAGACCCAGTACTTC. It codes for CASSLRDWGETQYF. The chain recombines TRBV7-2 with TRBJ2-5; D possibly corresponds to TRBD2 (6 bases). Germline V CDR1 and CDR2: SGHTA, FQGNSA. The CDR3 is 14 residues long. With 2 bases removed from V and 4 bases from J, the gap between germline ends came to 11 bases. The full variable domain, rest sourced from reference TRBV7-2 and TRBJ2-5, is GAGVSQSPSNKVTEKGKDVELRCDPISGHTALYWYRQSLGQGLEFLIYFQGNSAPDKSGLPSDRFSAERTGGSVSTLTIQRTQQEDSAVYLCASSLRDWGETQYFGPGTRLLVL.

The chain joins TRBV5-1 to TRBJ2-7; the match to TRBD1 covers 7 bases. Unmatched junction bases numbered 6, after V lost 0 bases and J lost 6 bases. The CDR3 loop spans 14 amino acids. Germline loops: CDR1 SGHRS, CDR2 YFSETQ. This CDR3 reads CASSLGNRGIEQYF. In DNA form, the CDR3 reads TGCGCCAGCAGCTTGGGCAACAGGGGCATCGAGCAGTACTTC.

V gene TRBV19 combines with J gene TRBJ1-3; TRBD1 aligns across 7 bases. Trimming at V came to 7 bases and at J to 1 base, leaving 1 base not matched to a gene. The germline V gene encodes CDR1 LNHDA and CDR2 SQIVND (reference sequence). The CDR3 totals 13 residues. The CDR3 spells CASNRGSGNTIYF. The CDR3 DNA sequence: TGTGCCAGTAACAGGGGATCTGGAAACACCATATATTTT.

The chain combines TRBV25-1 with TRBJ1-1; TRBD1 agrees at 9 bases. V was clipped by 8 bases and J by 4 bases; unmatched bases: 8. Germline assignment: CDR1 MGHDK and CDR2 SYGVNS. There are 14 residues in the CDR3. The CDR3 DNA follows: TGTGCCAGCCTCGGGACAGGGCGTTTCACTGAAGCTTTCTTT. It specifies CASLGTGRFTEAFF.

The CDR3 DNA sequence: TGTGCCAGCAGCCAGGCTGGCGGGGGGGCATCCGATACGCAGTATTTT. This encodes CASSQAGGGASDTQYF. The chain uses TRBV7-9 and TRBJ2-3; 9 bases line up with TRBD2. The trim removed 5 bases at V and 6 bases at J, leaving 12 bases unmatched. The CDR3 covers 16 residues. Germline CDR1 SEHNR, CDR2 FQNEAQ (reference sequence). Full variable domain (remainder filled in from reference TRBV7-9 and TRBJ2-3): DTGVSQNPRHKITKRGQNVTFRCDPISEHNRLYWYRQTLGQGPEFLTYFQNEAQLEKSRLLSDRFSAERPKGSFSTLEIQRTEQGDSAMYLCASSQAGGGASDTQYFGPGTRLTVL.

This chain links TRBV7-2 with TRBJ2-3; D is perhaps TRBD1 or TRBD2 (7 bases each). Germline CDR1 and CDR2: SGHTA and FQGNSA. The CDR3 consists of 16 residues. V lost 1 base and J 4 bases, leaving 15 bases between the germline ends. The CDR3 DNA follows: TGTGCCAGCAGCTTAGTCAGGGGGGGGCTTTCAGATACGCAGTATTTT. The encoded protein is CASSLVRGGLSDTQYF.

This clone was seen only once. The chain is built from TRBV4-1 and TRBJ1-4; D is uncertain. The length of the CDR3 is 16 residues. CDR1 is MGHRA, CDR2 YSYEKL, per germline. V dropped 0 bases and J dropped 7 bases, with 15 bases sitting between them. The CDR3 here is CASSQDWQGNGEKLFF. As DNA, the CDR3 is TGCGCCAGCAGCCAAGATTGGCAAGGGAATGGTGAAAAACTGTTTTTT.

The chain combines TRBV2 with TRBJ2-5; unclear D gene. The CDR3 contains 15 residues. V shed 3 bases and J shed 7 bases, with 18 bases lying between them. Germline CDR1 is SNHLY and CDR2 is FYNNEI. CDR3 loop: CASSDNLVIGWTQYF. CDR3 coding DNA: TGTGCCAGCAGTGATAACCTGGTGATCGGTTGGACCCAGTACTTC.

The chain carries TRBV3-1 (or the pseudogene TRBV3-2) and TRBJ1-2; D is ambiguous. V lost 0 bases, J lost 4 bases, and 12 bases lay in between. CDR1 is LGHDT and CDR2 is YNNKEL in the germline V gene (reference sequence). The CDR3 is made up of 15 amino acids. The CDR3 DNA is TGTGCCAGCAGCCAAGACGCCGGGAAAACCTATGGCTACACCTTC. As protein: CASSQDAGKTYGYTF.

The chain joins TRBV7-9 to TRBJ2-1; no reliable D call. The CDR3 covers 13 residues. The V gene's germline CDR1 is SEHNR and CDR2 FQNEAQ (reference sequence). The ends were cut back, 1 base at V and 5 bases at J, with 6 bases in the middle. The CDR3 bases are TGTGCCAGCAGCTTAGACTACCACAATGAGCAGTTCTTC. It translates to CASSLDYHNEQFF.

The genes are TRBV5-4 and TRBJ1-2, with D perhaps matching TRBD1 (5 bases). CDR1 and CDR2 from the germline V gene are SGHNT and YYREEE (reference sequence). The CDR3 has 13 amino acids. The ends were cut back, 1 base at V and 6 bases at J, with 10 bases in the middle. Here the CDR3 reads CASSLNQGHGYTF. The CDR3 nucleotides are TGTGCCAGCAGCTTGAATCAGGGCCATGGCTACACCTTC.

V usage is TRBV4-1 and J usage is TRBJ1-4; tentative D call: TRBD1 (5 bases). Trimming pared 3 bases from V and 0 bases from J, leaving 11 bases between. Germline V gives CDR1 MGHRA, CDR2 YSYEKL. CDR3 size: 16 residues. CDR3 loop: CASSQTQTATNEKLFF. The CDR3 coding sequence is TGCGCCAGCAGCCAGACCCAGACAGCAACTAATGAAAAACTGTTTTTT.

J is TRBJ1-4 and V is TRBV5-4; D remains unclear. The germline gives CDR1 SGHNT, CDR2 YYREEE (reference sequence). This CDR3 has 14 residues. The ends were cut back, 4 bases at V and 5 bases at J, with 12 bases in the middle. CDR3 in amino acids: CASSGGPVNEKLFF. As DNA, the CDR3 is TGTGCCAGCAGCGGTGGTCCTGTAAATGAAAAACTGTTTTTT.

The DNA for the CDR3 is TGCGCCAGCAGCTTGGTCGTGGGCCAGGGCACCGGGGAGCTGTTTTTT. This sequence encodes CASSLVVGQGTGELFF. V usage is TRBV5-1 and J usage is TRBJ2-2, with TRBD1 as a possible D gene (5 bases). Germline values: CDR1 SGHRS, CDR2 YFSETQ. The CDR3 runs 16 residues. Trimming cost V 0 bases and J 4 bases, with 13 bases left between them.

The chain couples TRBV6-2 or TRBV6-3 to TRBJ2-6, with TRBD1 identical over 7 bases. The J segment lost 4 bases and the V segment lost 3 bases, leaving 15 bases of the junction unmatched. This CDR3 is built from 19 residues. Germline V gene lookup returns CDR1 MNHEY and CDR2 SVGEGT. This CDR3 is CASSYETGTAISGANVLTF. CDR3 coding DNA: TGTGCCAGCAGTTATGAAACCGGGACAGCTATCTCCGGGGCCAACGTCCTGACTTTC.

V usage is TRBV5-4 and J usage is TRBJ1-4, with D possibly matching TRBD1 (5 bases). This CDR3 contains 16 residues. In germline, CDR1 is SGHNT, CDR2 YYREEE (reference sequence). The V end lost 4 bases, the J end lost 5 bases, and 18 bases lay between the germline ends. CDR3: CASSPEKTEGNEKLFF. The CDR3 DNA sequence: TGTGCCAGCAGCCCAGAAAAGACAGAAGGAAATGAAAAACTGTTTTTT.

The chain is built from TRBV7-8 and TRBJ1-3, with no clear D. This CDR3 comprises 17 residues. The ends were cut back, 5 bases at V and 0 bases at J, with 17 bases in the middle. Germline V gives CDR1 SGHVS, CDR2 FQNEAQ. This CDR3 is CASSRYKIASSGNTIYF. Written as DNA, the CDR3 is TGTGCCAGCAGCCGTTACAAGATCGCAAGCTCTGGAAACACCATATATTTT.

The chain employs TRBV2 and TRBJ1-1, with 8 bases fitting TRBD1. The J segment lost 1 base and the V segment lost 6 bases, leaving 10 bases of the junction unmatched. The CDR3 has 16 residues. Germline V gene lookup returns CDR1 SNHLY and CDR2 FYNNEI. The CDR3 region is CASRPLQGVPNTEAFF. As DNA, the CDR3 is TGTGCCAGCAGACCGTTACAGGGGGTTCCGAACACTGAAGCTTTCTTT. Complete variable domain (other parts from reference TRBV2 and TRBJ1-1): EPEVTQTPSHQVTQMGQEVILRCVPISNHLYFYWYRQILGQKVEFLVSFYNNEISEKSEIFDDQFSVERPDGSNFTLKIRSTKLEDSAMYFCASRPLQGVPNTEAFFGQGTRLTVV.

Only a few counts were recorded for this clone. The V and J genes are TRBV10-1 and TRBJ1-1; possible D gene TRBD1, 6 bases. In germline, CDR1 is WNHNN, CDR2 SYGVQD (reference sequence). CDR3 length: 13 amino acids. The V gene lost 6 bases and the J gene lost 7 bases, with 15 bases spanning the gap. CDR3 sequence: CASRPKLTGEAFF. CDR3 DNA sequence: TGCGCCAGCAGACCCAAACTGACAGGTGAAGCTTTCTTT.

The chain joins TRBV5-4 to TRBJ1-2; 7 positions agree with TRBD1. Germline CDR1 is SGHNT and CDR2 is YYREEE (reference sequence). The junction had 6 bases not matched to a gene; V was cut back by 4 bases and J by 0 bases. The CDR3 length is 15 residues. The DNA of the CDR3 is TGTGCCAGCAGCCAAGGACAGGTAGCTAACTATGGCTACACCTTC. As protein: CASSQGQVANYGYTF.

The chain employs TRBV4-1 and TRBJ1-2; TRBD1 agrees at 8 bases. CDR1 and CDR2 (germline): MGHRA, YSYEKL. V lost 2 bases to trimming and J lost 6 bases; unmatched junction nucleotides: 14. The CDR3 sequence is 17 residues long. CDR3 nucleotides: TGCGCCAGCAGCCAAAAGATCGGCAGGGGGCCGTTGCATGGCTACACCTTC. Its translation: CASSQKIGRGPLHGYTF.

CDR3 residues: CASSPRSLAKNIQYF. In nucleotides, the CDR3 is TGTGCCAGCAGCCCCCGGAGCCTAGCCAAAAACATTCAGTACTTC. The V call is TRBV3-1 (or the pseudogene TRBV3-2), the J call TRBJ2-4; D call uncertain. CDR1 is LGHDT, CDR2 YNNKEL, per germline (reference sequence). The CDR3 is made up of 15 amino acids. V gave up 4 bases and J gave up 0 bases, with 10 bases separating them.